A selection of T cell receptor beta chains follows, all from one sample in a study of blood T cell repertoires in COVID-19. TCRdb keeps only in-frame clones here, not all; method: immunoSEQ multiplex PCR. Of approximately 85,000 clones in the sample, more than 80% were seen once. Sequencing was carried out using peripheral blood. These receptors were obtained from a man aged 45-65 years with active or convalescent COVID-19. CDR3s include the opening cysteine and the closing phenylalanine or tryptophan. The D gene is left open where the match is weak. Size is stated for part of the rows, as once, few or many counts, or as a class when the clone is expanded.

v_gene: TRBV5-5
j_gene: TRBJ2-2
d_gene: NA
abundance: NA
CDR3aa: CASRGSPNTGELFF
CDR3nt: TGTGCCAGCCGAGGGTCGCCGAACACCGGGGAGCTGTTTTTT

v_gene: TRBV6-5
j_gene: TRBJ2-3
d_gene: NA
abundance: NA
CDR3aa: CASTGQPSTDTQYF
CDR3nt: TGTGCCAGCACTGGACAGCCTAGCACAGATACGCAGTATTTT

v_gene: TRBV28
j_gene: TRBJ2-7
d_gene: NA
abundance: NA
CDR3aa: CASSSPNEQYF
CDR3nt: TGTGCCAGCAGTTCCCCAAACGAGCAGTACTTC

v_gene: TRBV6-6
j_gene: TRBJ2-3
d_gene: NA
abundance: NA
CDR3aa: CASSYSGAGTDTQYF
CDR3nt: TGTGCCAGCAGTTACTCAGGGGCCGGCACAGATACGCAGTATTTT

v_gene: TRBV10-3
j_gene: TRBJ1-3
d_gene: NA
abundance: NA
CDR3aa: CAISGSGASGNTIYF
CDR3nt: TGTGCCATCAGTGGGTCGGGAGCCTCTGGAAACACCATATATTTT

v_gene: TRBV3-1/TRBV3-2
j_gene: TRBJ2-6
d_gene: NA
abundance: NA
CDR3aa: CASSQGGSGANVLTF
CDR3nt: TGTGCCAGCAGCCAAGGAGGGTCTGGGGCCAACGTCCTGACTTTC

v_gene: TRBV6-5
j_gene: TRBJ2-7
d_gene: TRBD1
abundance: NA
CDR3aa: CASRASGTGSYEQYF
CDR3nt: TGTGCCAGCAGAGCCTCCGGGACAGGCTCCTACGAGCAGTACTTC

v_gene: TRBV18
j_gene: TRBJ2-1
d_gene: NA
abundance: NA
CDR3aa: CASSPGEPSVEQFF
CDR3nt: TGTGCCAGCTCCCCCGGCGAACCGAGCGTTGAGCAGTTCTTC

v_gene: TRBV14
j_gene: TRBJ1-2
d_gene: TRBD1
abundance: few
CDR3aa: CASSVDRGLIGYTF
CDR3nt: TGTGCCAGCAGCGTGGACAGGGGGCTTATTGGCTACACCTTC

v_gene: TRBV11-2
j_gene: TRBJ2-1
d_gene: TRBD2
abundance: NA
CDR3aa: CASSFSGGLYNEQFF
CDR3nt: TGTGCCAGCAGTTTCAGCGGGGGGCTCTACAATGAGCAGTTCTTC

v_gene: TRBV30
j_gene: TRBJ1-6
d_gene: NA
abundance: NA
CDR3aa: CAWSGGLYNSPLHF
CDR3nt: TGTGCCTGGAGTGGGGGACTTTATAATTCACCCCTCCACTTT

v_gene: TRBV10-3
j_gene: TRBJ2-6
d_gene: TRBD1
abundance: NA
CDR3aa: CAISAGQGATGANVLTF
CDR3nt: TGTGCCATCAGTGCCGGACAGGGGGCAACCGGGGCCAACGTCCTGACTTTC

v_gene: TRBV27
j_gene: TRBJ2-1
d_gene: NA
abundance: NA
CDR3aa: CASSPRRDYNEQFF
CDR3nt: TGTGCCAGCAGCCCCAGGAGGGACTACAATGAGCAGTTCTTC

v_gene: TRBV14
j_gene: TRBJ1-4
d_gene: TRBD1
abundance: NA
CDR3aa: CASSQEQGVNEKLFF
CDR3nt: TGTGCCAGCAGCCAAGAGCAGGGGGTTAATGAAAAACTGTTTTTT

v_gene: TRBV21-1
j_gene: TRBJ2-7
d_gene: NA
abundance: NA
CDR3aa: CASSTTPNRPDFSYEQYF
CDR3nt: TGTGCCAGCAGCACCACCCCGAATCGACCAGACTTCTCCTACGAGCAGTACTTC

v_gene: TRBV15
j_gene: TRBJ1-4
d_gene: NA
abundance: NA
CDR3aa: CATSRREMATNEKLFF
CDR3nt: TGTGCCACCAGCAGACGAGAGATGGCAACTAATGAAAAACTGTTTTTT

v_gene: TRBV4-1
j_gene: TRBJ2-2
d_gene: TRBD2
abundance: once
CDR3aa: CASSQEGTSGRPTNTGELFF
CDR3nt: TGCGCCAGCAGCCAAGAGGGGACTAGCGGGAGACCCACGAACACCGGGGAGCTGTTTTTT

v_gene: TRBV7-2
j_gene: TRBJ2-7
d_gene: NA
abundance: NA
CDR3aa: CASSLARLSYEQYF
CDR3nt: TGTGCCAGCAGCTTAGCCAGGTTGTCCTACGAGCAGTACTTC

v_gene: TRBV28
j_gene: TRBJ1-6
d_gene: NA
abundance: NA
CDR3aa: CASSLAYSSRLNSPLHF
CDR3nt: TGTGCCAGCAGTTTAGCGTACAGCAGTAGACTAAATTCACCCCTCCACTTT

v_gene: TRBV19
j_gene: TRBJ1-5
d_gene: TRBD1
abundance: NA
CDR3aa: CASSRELTGTVYSNQPQHF
CDR3nt: TGTGCCAGTAGTAGGGAACTTACCGGGACAGTTTATAGCAATCAGCCCCAGCATTTT